Listed below are T cell receptor beta chains from one sample, sequenced in a study of cytomegalovirus exposure and HLA in healthy donors. The assay was immunoSEQ multiplex PCR, and TCRdb's table has in-frame clones only and misses some. The sample shows approximately 130,000 clones, 75% to 90% of them seen only once. Sequenced: PBMCs. The receptor set was obtained from a woman between 50 and 59 years old in good health and CMV-seropositive. Each CDR3 is given with its conserved first and last residue.

TRBV7-2	TRBJ1-5	14	CASSFLPGNQPQHF
TRBV5-1	TRBJ2-2	17	CASSLRSRQGNTGELFF
TRBV5-4	TRBJ2-1	13	CASRESLDNEQFF
TRBV27	TRBJ2-7	14	CASSLFPETYEQYF
TRBV27	TRBJ2-2	15	CASQLLAGGTGELFF
TRBV27	NA	17	CASSLRPPSGGGYEQYF
TRBV14	TRBJ2-1	15	CASSPTQVPSVRQFF
TRBV6-1	TRBJ1-6	12	CASHAYNSPLHF
TRBV10-3	TRBJ2-7	15	CAISFRDRESYEQYF
TRBV18	TRBJ2-1	15	CASSSDFSSYNEQFF
TRBV4-1	TRBJ1-2	13	CASSHGQSYGYTF
TRBV6-6	TRBJ1-2	14	CASSPGTTRYGYTF
TRBV29-1	TRBJ2-7	11	CSVYRNYEQYF
TRBV2	TRBJ2-5	15	CASRQLGRAQETQYF
TRBV4-1	TRBJ2-5	14	CASRPTGFQETQYF
TRBV13	TRBJ2-7	14	CASSIRDRGYEQYF
TRBV4-3	TRBJ1-2	14	CASSQGATGFGYTF
TRBV19	TRBJ2-5	15	CASSITSGILETQYF
TRBV13	TRBJ2-1	16	CASSLRKRSSYNEQFF
TRBV5-4	TRBJ2-1	14	CASRNPGQYNEQFF
TRBV7-2	TRBJ2-5	16	CASSLVYGRNQGEQYF
TRBV9	TRBJ2-7	14	CASSAQTSGSEQYF
TRBV7-8	TRBJ2-1	15	CASNQGGGGYNEQFF
TRBV5-1	TRBJ2-2	17	CASSLPATGTNTGELFF
TRBV5-5	TRBJ1-5	18	CASSSGGLKISGNQPQHF
TRBV7-9	TRBJ1-4	16	CSSSLVSGTTNEKLFF
TRBV18	TRBJ2-1	15	CASSPPGQGSNEQFF
TRBV29-1	TRBJ2-7	12	CSVSPGIYEQYF
TRBV19	TRBJ1-1	13	CASSMFMNTEAFF
TRBV5-1	TRBJ2-3	16	CASSLPSGGLRDTQYF
TRBV28	TRBJ2-7	14	CASSLQGTTYEQYF
TRBV5-1	TRBJ2-7	13	CASSSDSSYEQYF
TRBV5-1	TRBJ1-1	15	CASSSSGQTNTEAFF
TRBV5-1	TRBJ2-1	15	CASSLVAGPYNEQFF
TRBV13	TRBJ1-4	14	CASSQGATNEKLFF
TRBV7-6	TRBJ2-6	19	CASSSRSGTGGSGANVLTF
TRBV2	TRBJ2-3	15	CASSDPGQGTDTQYF
TRBV15	TRBJ2-1	17	CATSRDPPSSAYNEQFF
TRBV5-5	TRBJ1-1	14	CASSQGVRDTEAFF
TRBV5-1	TRBJ2-7	18	CASSYRPEGQGISYEQYF
TRBV27	TRBJ1-3	13	CASSFQGGNTIYF